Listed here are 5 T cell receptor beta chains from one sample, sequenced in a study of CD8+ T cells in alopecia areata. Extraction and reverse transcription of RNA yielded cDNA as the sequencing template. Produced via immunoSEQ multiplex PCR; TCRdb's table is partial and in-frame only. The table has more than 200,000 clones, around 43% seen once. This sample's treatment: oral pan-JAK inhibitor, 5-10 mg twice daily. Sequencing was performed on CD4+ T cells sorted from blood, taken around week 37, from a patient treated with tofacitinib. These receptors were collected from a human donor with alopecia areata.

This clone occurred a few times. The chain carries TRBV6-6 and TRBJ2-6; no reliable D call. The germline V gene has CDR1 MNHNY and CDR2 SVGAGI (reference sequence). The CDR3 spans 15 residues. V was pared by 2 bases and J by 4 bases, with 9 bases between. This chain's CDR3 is CASSYGVLGANVLTF. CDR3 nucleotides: TGTGCCAGCAGTTACGGAGTTTTGGGGGCCAACGTCCTGACTTTC.

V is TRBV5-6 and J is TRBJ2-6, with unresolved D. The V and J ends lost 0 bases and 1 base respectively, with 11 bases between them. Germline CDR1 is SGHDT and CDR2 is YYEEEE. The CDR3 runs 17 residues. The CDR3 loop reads CASSLDGIWSGANVLTF. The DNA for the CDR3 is TGTGCCAGCAGCTTGGACGGTATATGGTCTGGGGCCAACGTCCTGACTTTC.

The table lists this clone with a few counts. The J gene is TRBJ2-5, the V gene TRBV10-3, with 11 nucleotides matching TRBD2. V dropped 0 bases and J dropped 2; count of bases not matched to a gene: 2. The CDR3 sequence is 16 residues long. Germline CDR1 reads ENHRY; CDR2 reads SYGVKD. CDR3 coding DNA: TGTGCCATCAGTGAGTCCTTAGCGGGAGGGCAAGAGACCCAGTACTTC. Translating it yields CAISESLAGGQETQYF.

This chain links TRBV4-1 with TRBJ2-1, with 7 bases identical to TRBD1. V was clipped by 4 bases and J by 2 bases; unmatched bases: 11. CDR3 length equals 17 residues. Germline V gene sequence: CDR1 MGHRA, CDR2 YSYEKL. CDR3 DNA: TGCGCCAGCAGCCCTAGATACTCAGGGGGAGCCTACAATGAGCAGTTCTTC. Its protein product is CASSPRYSGGAYNEQFF.

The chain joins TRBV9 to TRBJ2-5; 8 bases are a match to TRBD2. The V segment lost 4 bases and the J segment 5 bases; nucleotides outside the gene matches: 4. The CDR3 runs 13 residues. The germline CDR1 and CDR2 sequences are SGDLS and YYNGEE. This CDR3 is CASSLSGKETQYF. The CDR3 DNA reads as TGTGCCAGCAGCCTTAGCGGGAAGGAGACCCAGTACTTC. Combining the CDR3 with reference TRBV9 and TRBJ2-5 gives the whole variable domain DSGVTQTPKHLITATGQRVTLRCSPRSGDLSVYWYQQSLDQGLQFLIQYYNGEERAKGNILERFSAQQFPDLHSELNLSSLELGDSALYFCASSLSGKETQYFGPGTRLLVL.